One and the same sample provided the 9 T cell receptor beta chains below, sequenced in a study of shared clonotypes between healthy human individuals. Some clones are missing from TCRdb's copy, which holds only in-frame ones; the method was immunoSEQ multiplex PCR. The data contain roughly 1.5 million clones, 95% to 99% of them seen just once; the ten biggest clones take up 0.4% to 0.55%. Sequencing was carried out using naive CD4+ T cells sorted from blood. The subset here: CD45RA+ positively selected. The receptors were sampled from a man aged 30-40 years in good health.

In DNA form, the CDR3 reads TGTGCCAGCAGCTTAGCAGGGACAGGGAACTATGGCTACACCTTC. Encoded protein: CASSLAGTGNYGYTF. The chain employs TRBV7-8 and TRBJ1-2, with 9 positions matching TRBD1. CDR1 and CDR2 (germline): SGHVS, FQNEAQ. The CDR3 sequence is 15 residues long. V was clipped by 0 bases and J by 2 bases; unmatched bases: 1. The full variable domain, its missing parts supplied by reference TRBV7-8 and TRBJ1-2, is GAGVSQSPRYKVAKRGQDVALRCDPISGHVSLFWYQQALGQGPEFLTYFQNEAQLDKSGLPSDRFFAERPEGSVSTLKIQRTQQEDSAVYLCASSLAGTGNYGYTFGSGTRLTVV.

The genes are TRBV6-5 and TRBJ1-2; perhaps TRBD1 as D (6 bases). This CDR3 contains 16 residues. Deletions cut 0 bases from V and 6 bases from J, with 17 bases between. In germline, CDR1 is MNHEY, CDR2 SVGAGI. The CDR3 reads CASSYSTGGSGDGYTF. The CDR3 nucleotides read TGTGCCAGCAGTTACTCGACCGGGGGCAGTGGAGATGGCTACACCTTC.

This chain connects TRBV7-2 to TRBJ2-7; the D call may be TRBD1 or TRBD2 (5 bases each). Germline V gene lookup returns CDR1 SGHTA and CDR2 FQGNSA. V lost 1 base and J lost 9, with 13 bases in between. The CDR3 contains 13 residues. This chain's CDR3 is CASSLVGEGTQYF. CDR3 in DNA: TGTGCCAGCAGCTTAGTCGGTGAGGGGACGCAGTACTTC.

The DNA of the CDR3 is TGCGCCAGCAGCCAAGTCAGCAGGAACACCGGGGAGCTGTTTTTT. It encodes CASSQVSRNTGELFF. This chain joins TRBV4-3 and TRBJ2-2, with no clear D. The CDR3 is 15 amino acids. In germline, CDR1 is LGHNA, CDR2 YSLEER. V lost 1 base to trimming and J lost 1 base, with 7 bases between them.

The chain carries TRBV6-4 and TRBJ2-2, with D perhaps being TRBD1 or TRBD2 (5 bases each). V lost 8 bases and J lost 5, with 12 bases in between. Germline-derived CDR1 and CDR2 are MRHNA and SNTAGT. The CDR3 is 13 amino acids. In DNA form, the CDR3 reads TGTGCCAGCCCAGGGACGAGTACCGGGGAGCTGTTTTTT. Amino acids: CASPGTSTGELFF.

The V gene is TRBV10-2, the J gene TRBJ2-3; no clear D gene. The V gene's germline CDR1 is WSHSY and CDR2 SAAADI. CDR3 size: 16 residues. Trimming stripped 5 bases from V and 4 bases from J, with 19 bases between. The CDR3 reads CASSPRLQVRSDTQYF. CDR3 nucleotide sequence: TGCGCCAGCAGTCCGCGCCTCCAAGTCCGGTCAGATACGCAGTATTTT.

The CDR3 nucleotides read TGTGCCAGCAGTCCCACGGGACTAGCGTACAATGAGCAGTTCTTC. Translating it yields CASSPTGLAYNEQFF. The rearrangement uses TRBV2 and TRBJ2-1, with 10 bases identical to TRBD2. Looked up from germline, CDR1 is SNHLY and CDR2 is FYNNEI. V shed 5 bases, J shed 4 bases, and the junction held 5 bases outside the gene matches. This CDR3 contains 15 residues.

The rearrangement uses TRBV5-1 and TRBJ2-2; possible D gene TRBD1, 5 bases. With 2 bases removed from V and 6 bases from J, the gap between germline ends came to 8 bases. The CDR3 length is 13 residues. Germline V CDR1 and CDR2: SGHRS, YFSETQ. CDR3 in amino acids: CASSLGVSGELFF. CDR3 nucleotides: TGCGCCAGCAGCTTAGGGGTTTCCGGGGAGCTGTTTTTT.

The CDR3 DNA sequence: TGTGCCAGCAGCTTAAGGCTAGCTCCTTCCTACAATGAGCAGTTCTTC. It encodes CASSLRLAPSYNEQFF. The chain joins TRBV7-3 to TRBJ2-1, with D perhaps matching TRBD2 (5 bases). The CDR3 covers 16 residues. Germline CDR1 SGHTA, CDR2 FQGTGA. V dropped 1 base and J dropped 1 base, with 11 bases sitting between them.